One T cell receptor beta chain is described in this entry. These data belong to a study of blood T cell repertoires in COVID-19. The CDR3 length is 15 residues. With 0 bases removed from V and 4 bases from J, the gap between germline ends came to 12 bases. Germline CDR1 and CDR2: MNHEY and SMNVEV (reference sequence). Libraries were prepared by immunoSEQ multiplex PCR; TCRdb keeps only in-frame clonotypes and omits some of them. The table records 120,000 to 150,000 clones, roughly 82% of them present only once. The chain couples TRBV27 to TRBJ1-2; the D gene is possibly TRBD1 (5 bases). Sample: peripheral blood. The clonotype comes from a human donor with acute or convalescent COVID-19. The donor label of this sample is uncertain. The CDR3 region is CASSLSGRAVYGYTF. The DNA for the CDR3 is TGTGCCAGCAGTTTATCGGGCAGGGCTGTCTATGGCTACACCTTC.